The entry that follows covers one TCR beta chain sequence. Antigen unknown. Sequenced by immunoSEQ multiplex PCR; TCRdb stores in-frame clones only, minus some. The sample records roughly 87,000 clones, roughly nine tenths being singletons. The sample comes from a study of OX40 agonist ivuxolimab in advanced cancers. Study-level background: Cancers in dose escalation were hepatocellular, melanoma, renal cell and head and neck.

Study-wide results and caveats: In the expanded peripheral T cells, antigen specificity was never determined. Clonal expansion was among the lowest in partial responders at 0.1-3.0 mg/kg, especially CD8+.

The sequence was collected from an adult with an advanced solid tumor such as melanoma, head and neck, liver or kidney cancer. The sample here was CD4+ or CD8+ T cells sorted from blood, taken in a trial of the OX40 agonist ivuxolimab.

For the CDR3, the DNA is TGTGCCAGCAGTGACGGAAATAGCAATCAGCCCCAGCATTTT. It specifies CASSDGNSNQPQHF. V usage is TRBV2 and J usage is TRBJ1-5; D unclear. From germline, CDR1 is SNHLY and CDR2 FYNNEI. The V gene lost 3 bases and the J gene lost 0 bases, with 6 bases spanning the gap. This CDR3 contains 14 residues.